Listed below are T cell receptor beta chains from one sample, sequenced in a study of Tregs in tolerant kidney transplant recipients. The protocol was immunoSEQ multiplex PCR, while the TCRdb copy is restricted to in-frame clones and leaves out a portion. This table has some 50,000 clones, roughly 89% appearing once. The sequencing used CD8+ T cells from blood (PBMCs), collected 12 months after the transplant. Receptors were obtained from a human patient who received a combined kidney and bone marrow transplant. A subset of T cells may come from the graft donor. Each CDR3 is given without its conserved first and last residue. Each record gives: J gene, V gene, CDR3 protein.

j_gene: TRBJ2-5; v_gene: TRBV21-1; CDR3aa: ASPGQVTYQETQY
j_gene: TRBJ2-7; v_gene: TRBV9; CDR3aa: ASSVGDTTYEQY
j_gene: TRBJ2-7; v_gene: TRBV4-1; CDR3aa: ASSQDKGIAGGLYEQY
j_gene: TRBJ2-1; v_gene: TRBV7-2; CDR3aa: ASSLERGLYNEQF
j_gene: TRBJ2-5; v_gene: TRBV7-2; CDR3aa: ASSPGRETQY
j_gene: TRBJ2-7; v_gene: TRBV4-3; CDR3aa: ASSQDLGRGYEQY
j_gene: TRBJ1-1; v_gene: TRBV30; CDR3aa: AWRDRGRSTEAF
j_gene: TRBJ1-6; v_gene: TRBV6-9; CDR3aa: ASSCRGTGDYNSPLH
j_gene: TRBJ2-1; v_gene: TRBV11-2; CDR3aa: ASSQVAVGEQF
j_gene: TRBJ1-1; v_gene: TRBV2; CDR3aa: ASSEPGQNEAF
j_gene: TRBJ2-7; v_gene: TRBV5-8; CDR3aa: ASSLEASGGTYEQY
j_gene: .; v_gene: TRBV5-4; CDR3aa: ASSWGTGSYEQY
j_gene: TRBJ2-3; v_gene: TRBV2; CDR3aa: ASSEASGGPRGSDTQY
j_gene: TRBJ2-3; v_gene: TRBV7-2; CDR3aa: ASSLAGPPGGGADTQY
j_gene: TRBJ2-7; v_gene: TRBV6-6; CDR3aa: ASSYIRGGYEQY
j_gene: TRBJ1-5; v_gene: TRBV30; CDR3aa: AWDRDRDQPQH
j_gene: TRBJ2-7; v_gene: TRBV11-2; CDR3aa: ASSFGQSYEQY
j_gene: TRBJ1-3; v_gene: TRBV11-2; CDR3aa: ASSVRGTGLEGNTIY
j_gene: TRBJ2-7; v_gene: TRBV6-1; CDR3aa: AAGGAVGY
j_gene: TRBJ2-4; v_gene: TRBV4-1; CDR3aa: ASSQGTRDKNIQY
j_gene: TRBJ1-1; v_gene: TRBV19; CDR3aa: ASSIKWSVNTEAF
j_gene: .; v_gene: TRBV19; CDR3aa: ASSSPGTAVYEQY
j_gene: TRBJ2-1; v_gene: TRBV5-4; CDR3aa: ASSWDSGQYNEQF
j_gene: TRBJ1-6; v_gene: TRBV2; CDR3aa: ASMTADQGPLH
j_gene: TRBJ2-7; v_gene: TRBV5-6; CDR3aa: ASSLSGYTKQY
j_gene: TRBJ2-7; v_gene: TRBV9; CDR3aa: ASSVELGGYEQY
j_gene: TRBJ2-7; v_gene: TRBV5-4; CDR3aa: ASSADAGTGGFKY
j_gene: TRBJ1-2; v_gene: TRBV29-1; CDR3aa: SAPTGNYGYT
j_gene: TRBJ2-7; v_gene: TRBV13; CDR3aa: ASRLQGRAYEQY
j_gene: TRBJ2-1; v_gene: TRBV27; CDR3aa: ASSSPYSGRAGDEQF
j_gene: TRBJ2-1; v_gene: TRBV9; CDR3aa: ASSVGESTYNEQF